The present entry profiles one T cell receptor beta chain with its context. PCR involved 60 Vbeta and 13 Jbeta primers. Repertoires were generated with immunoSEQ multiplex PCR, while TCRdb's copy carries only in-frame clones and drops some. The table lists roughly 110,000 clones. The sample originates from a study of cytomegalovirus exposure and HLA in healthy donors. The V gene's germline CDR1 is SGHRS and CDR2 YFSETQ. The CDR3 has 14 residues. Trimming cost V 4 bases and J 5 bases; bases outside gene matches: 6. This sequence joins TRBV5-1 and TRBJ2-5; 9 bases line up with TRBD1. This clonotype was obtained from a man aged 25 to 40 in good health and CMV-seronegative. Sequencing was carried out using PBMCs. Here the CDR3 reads CASSRTGVRETQYF. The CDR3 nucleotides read TGCGCCAGCAGCCGGACAGGGGTTAGGGAGACCCAGTACTTC.